Below are 32 T cell receptor beta chains sequenced from a single sample in a study of identical twins. TCRdb passed the 5' RACE reads through MiXCR, listing each CDR3 protein once. The sample includes over 600,000 distinct CDR3 sequences, about 20% of them seen just once. These data also formed part of another study, on T cells expressing NK-cell markers.

Sequencing input: PBMCs. The source of these receptors is a young woman in good health.

The chain has TRBV12-3 or TRBV12-4 and TRBJ2-7; no reliable D call. The CDR3 is made up of 13 amino acids. Trimming removed 3 bases at V and 0 bases at J, with 6 bases between. The CDR3 DNA reads as TGTGCCAGCAGTTTTACGAACTCCTACGAGCAGTACTTC. This gives the protein CASSFTNSYEQYF.

The chain recombines TRBV12-3 or TRBV12-4 with TRBJ2-1; a weak D match, TRBD1 (5 bases). The CDR3 runs to 12 residues. V lost 7 bases and J lost 10, with 14 bases in between. The CDR3 coding sequence is TGTGCCAGCATGGGGCCGATCCTCGAGCAGTTCTTC. Protein product: CASMGPILEQFF.

The chain recombines TRBV12-3 or TRBV12-4 with TRBJ1-2; D unclear. V lost 3 bases to trimming and J lost 10 bases, with 18 bases between them. The CDR3 consists of 14 residues. CDR3 region: CASSFTGVGDDYTF. The DNA of the CDR3 is TGTGCCAGCAGTTTCACGGGAGTGGGAGATGACTACACCTTC.

In its sample, this clonotype was seen a few times. The rearrangement links TRBV20-1 to TRBJ2-7; D not resolved. The CDR3 has 11 residues. Germline CDR1 reads DFQATT; CDR2 reads SNEGSKA (reference sequence). The ends were cut back, 6 bases at V and 4 bases at J, with 10 bases in the middle. The DNA of the CDR3 is TGCAGTGCCGGATTTTTTTACGAGCAGTACTTC. This encodes CSAGFFYEQYF.

The V call is TRBV10-3, the J call TRBJ2-3; D is undetermined. Germline CDR1 ENHRY, CDR2 SYGVKD. The CDR3 has 13 amino acids. V was trimmed by 3 bases and J by 2 bases, leaving 6 bases between them. CDR3 protein: CAISETNTDTQYF. CDR3 nucleotides: TGTGCCATCAGTGAAACTAACACAGATACGCAGTATTTT.

The J gene is TRBJ2-7, the V gene TRBV9; the match to TRBD1 covers 9 bases. In germline, CDR1 is SGDLS, CDR2 YYNGEE. The CDR3 is 15 amino acids. The junction had 9 bases not matched to a gene; V was cut back by 4 bases and J by 4 bases. Here the CDR3 DNA reads TGTGCCAGCAGCCCAGGACAGGGGAGTTTTTACGAGCAGTACTTC. Translation gives CASSPGQGSFYEQYF.

The chain combines TRBV5-1 with TRBJ1-1; D gene uncertain. CDR3 size: 12 residues. Trimming took 3 bases from V and 3 from J, leaving 6 bases between them. Germline V gene data show CDR1 as SGHRS and CDR2 as YFSETQ. In nucleotides, the CDR3 is TGCGCCAGCAGCTATACGGACACTGAAGCTTTCTTT. Translating gives CASSYTDTEAFF. The full variable domain, completed using reference TRBV5-1 and TRBJ1-1, is KAGVTQTPRYLIKTRGQQVTLSCSPISGHRSVSWYQQTPGQGLQFLFEYFSETQRNKGNFPGRFSGRQFSNSRSEMNVSTLELGDSALYLCASSYTDTEAFFGQGTRLTVV.

CDR3 sequence: CTASLAGGSDTQYF. The CDR3 DNA is TGCACCGCGAGTCTAGCGGGAGGGTCAGATACGCAGTATTTT. The chain recombines TRBV20-1 with TRBJ2-3; 12 bases are shared with TRBD2. The CDR3 covers 14 residues. The germline V gene encodes CDR1 DFQATT and CDR2 SNEGSKA (reference sequence).

This clonotype was detected only a few times. J is TRBJ2-1 and V is TRBV10-3, with 7 bases fitting TRBD2. From germline, CDR1 is ENHRY and CDR2 SYGVKD. CDR3 length: 11 amino acids. J lost 13 bases, V lost 4 bases, and 4 bases had no gene match. CDR3 nucleotide sequence: TGTGCCATCAGTGGGGGACTATTCCAGTTCTTC. Its protein is CAISGGLFQFF.

This clonotype was observed a handful of times. The V gene is TRBV12-3 or TRBV12-4, the J gene TRBJ2-6; no clear D gene. Between the trimmed V and J ends, which lost 4 bases and 0 bases, there was a span of 4 bases. The CDR3 has 14 amino acids. As DNA, the CDR3 is TGTGCCAGCAGTTGGTACTCTGGGGCCAACGTCCTGACTTTC. Translated: CASSWYSGANVLTF.

This clonotype has more than one count but fewer than ten. The rearrangement joins TRBV20-1 to TRBJ2-1; D perhaps matches TRBD2 (6 bases). The germline CDR1 and CDR2 sequences are DFQATT and SNEGSKA (reference sequence). V lost 0 bases to trimming and J lost 9 bases, with 15 bases between them. CDR3 length equals 14 residues. CDR3 nucleotides: TGCAGTGCTAGAGATAGGCTAGCGAGAATTGAGCAGTTCTTC. This translates into CSARDRLARIEQFF.

This clonotype was detected ten times or more. This chain uses TRBV12-3 or TRBV12-4 with TRBJ1-1, with 10 bases fitting TRBD1. Losses at the gene ends were 4 bases for V and 5 bases for J; bases not matched to a gene: 1. There are 13 residues in the CDR3. The CDR3: CASSWDRGTEAFF. In DNA, the CDR3 is TGTGCCAGCAGTTGGGACAGGGGAACTGAAGCTTTCTTT.

This rearrangement joins TRBV20-1 to TRBJ2-1; 7 nucleotides match TRBD2. Germline assignment: CDR1 DFQATT and CDR2 SNEGSKA (reference sequence). This CDR3 region has 15 residues. The CDR3 region has the DNA TGCATCTGGAGCGGGGCTCCGGGCCGGTACAATGAGCAGTTCTTC. As protein: CIWSGAPGRYNEQFF.

This clonotype appeared a few times. CDR3 loop: CASSIEARSIQYF. The CDR3 DNA follows: TGTGCCAGCAGCATTGAGGCAAGGAGCATTCAGTACTTC. J is TRBJ2-4 and V is TRBV5-6; D not resolved. The CDR3 runs 13 residues. The V gene lost 4 bases and the J gene lost 9 bases, with 14 bases spanning the gap. Germline V CDR1 and CDR2: SGHDT, YYEEEE. Looking up the rest from reference TRBV5-6 and TRBJ2-4 gives the full variable domain: DAGVTQSPTHLIKTRGQQVTLRCSPKSGHDTVSWYQQALGQGPQFIFQYYEEEERQRGNFPDRFSGHQFPNYSSELNVNALLLGDSALYLCASSIEARSIQYFGAGTRLSVL.

This clonotype has at least ten counts. The chain links TRBV5-8 to TRBJ1-5, with D uncertain. The ends were cut back, 0 bases at V and 6 bases at J, with 10 bases in the middle. Germline values: CDR1 SGHTS, CDR2 YDEGEE. The CDR3 extends over 14 amino acids. Here the CDR3 DNA reads TGTGCCAGCAGCTTGGGCGGTTTAGGTCAGCCCCAGCATTTT. This codes for CASSLGGLGQPQHF.

The chain recombines TRBV2 with TRBJ2-3, with D maybe TRBD2 (5 bases). The CDR3 consists of 13 residues. V was clipped by 7 bases and J by 2 bases, with 10 bases between them. CDR1 and CDR2 (germline): SNHLY, FYNNEI. This CDR3 is CASKRGPTDTQYF. DNA of the CDR3: TGTGCCAGCAAGAGAGGGCCCACAGATACGCAGTATTTT.

This chain uses TRBV10-2 with TRBJ2-6; 9 bases fit TRBD1. The CDR3 spans 17 residues. V dropped 2 bases and J dropped 3; count of bases not matched to a gene: 5. CDR1 and CDR2 (germline): WSHSY, SAAADI. DNA for the CDR3: TGCGCCAGCAGTGAGGGACAGGGGTTTCGTGGGGCCAACGTCCTGACTTTC. Its protein is CASSEGQGFRGANVLTF.

Ten or more counts support this clonotype. This sequence joins TRBV9 and TRBJ2-7; TRBD1 matches 9 bases. CDR1 and CDR2 from the germline V gene are SGDLS and YYNGEE. The CDR3 extends over 15 amino acids. Trimming at V came to 4 bases and at J to 7 bases, leaving 12 bases not matched to a gene. The CDR3 is CASSPGTGIGGEQYF. As DNA, the CDR3 is TGTGCCAGCAGCCCCGGGACAGGGATAGGTGGAGAGCAGTACTTC.

This chain connects TRBV29-1 to TRBJ2-3, with a tentative D call TRBD2 (5 bases). Germline V lookup: CDR1 SQVTM, CDR2 ANQGSEA. The V and J ends lost 0 bases and 3 bases respectively, with 25 bases between them. The CDR3 extends over 19 amino acids. The CDR3 region has the DNA TGCAGCGTTGAAGATCCACCCCCCACCACGACGTGGAGGACAGATACGCAGTATTTT. It translates to CSVEDPPPTTTWRTDTQYF.

The rearrangement links TRBV5-6 to TRBJ2-3; the D gene could be TRBD1 or TRBD2 (5 bases each). The CDR3 is 15 amino acids. With 0 bases removed from V and 3 bases from J, the gap between germline ends came to 11 bases. CDR1 is SGHDT and CDR2 is YYEEEE in the germline V gene. CDR3 in DNA: TGTGCCAGCAGCTTGGCAGGGAGCGGTACAGATACGCAGTATTTT. Translating gives CASSLAGSGTDTQYF.

The table lists this clonotype with a few counts. The V and J genes are TRBV20-1 and TRBJ2-5; 13 positions match TRBD2. The CDR3 consists of 14 residues. CDR1 and CDR2 from the germline V gene are DFQATT and SNEGSKA (reference sequence). The V gene end was trimmed by 3 bases and the J gene end by 4 bases; junction bases not matched to a gene: 2. CDR3 in amino acids: CSARGTSGAETQYF. Written as DNA, the CDR3 is TGCAGTGCTAGGGGGACTAGCGGGGCAGAGACCCAGTACTTC.

The V gene is TRBV3-1, the J gene TRBJ2-4, with D unresolved. CDR3 size: 14 residues. CDR1 is LGHDT, CDR2 YNNKEL, per germline (reference sequence). The ends were cut back, 2 bases at V and 4 bases at J, with 9 bases in the middle. The CDR3 DNA reads as TGTGCCAGCAGCCAACAACGGAAAAAAAACATTCAGTACTTC. This encodes CASSQQRKKNIQYF.

There are a few counts of this clonotype. The chain has TRBV7-9 and TRBJ1-1; the D is unclear. Germline V gene data show CDR1 as SEHNR and CDR2 as FQNEAQ (reference sequence). The CDR3 is made up of 14 amino acids. Between the trimmed V and J ends, which lost 4 bases and 4 bases, there was a span of 13 bases. The CDR3 nucleotides are TGTGCCAGCAGCTCTAACTTACGAGTCACTGAAGCTTTCTTT. Translation gives CASSSNLRVTEAFF. Full variable domain (rest looked up from reference TRBV7-9 and TRBJ1-1): DTGVSQNPRHKITKRGQNVTFRCDPISEHNRLYWYRQTLGQGPEFLTYFQNEAQLEKSRLLSDRFSAERPKGSFSTLEIQRTEQGDSAMYLCASSSNLRVTEAFFGQGTRLTVV.

The chain is built from TRBV10-3 and TRBJ2-1, with TRBD2 matching 9 bases. The CDR3 sequence is 13 residues long. Germline CDR1 and CDR2: ENHRY and SYGVKD. Unmatched junction bases numbered 5, after V lost 10 bases and J lost 4 bases. The CDR3 protein is CATLAGNYNEQFF. The DNA for the CDR3 is TGTGCCACCCTAGCGGGAAATTACAATGAGCAGTTCTTC.

The chain links TRBV6-2 or TRBV6-3 to TRBJ1-2; D unresolved. V lost 4 bases and J lost 7, with 10 bases in between. Germline V gene lookup returns CDR1 MNHEY and CDR2 SVGEGT. The CDR3 spans 12 residues. CDR3: CASSLLRFGYTF. CDR3 sequence (DNA): TGTGCCAGCAGTTTGCTAAGGTTTGGCTACACCTTC.

This clonotype turned up a few times. DNA of the CDR3: TGTGCCAGCAGCAGAGACTCATTCGCTCAGCCCCAGCATTTT. It encodes CASSRDSFAQPQHF. The chain employs TRBV7-9 and TRBJ1-5; no definite D call. This CDR3 contains 14 residues. V was shortened by 5 bases and J by 6 bases, with 14 bases between the two germline ends. The germline V gene encodes CDR1 SEHNR and CDR2 FQNEAQ (reference sequence).

The gene calls are TRBV12-3 or TRBV12-4 and TRBJ1-1; D not resolved. The CDR3 is 13 residues long. Trimming removed 5 bases from V and 5 bases from J, with 12 bases in between. The CDR3 bases are TGTGCCAGCAGTAAAAACGGGGAGACTGAAGCTTTCTTT. It codes for CASSKNGETEAFF.

In this sample, this clonotype turned up many times. This chain uses TRBV11-2 with TRBJ2-3; D unclear. The CDR3 runs 13 residues. Germline loops: CDR1 SGHAT, CDR2 FQNNGV. Between the trimmed V and J ends, which lost 2 bases and 2 bases, there was a span of 5 bases. In DNA, the CDR3 is TGTGCCAGCAGCTTATATCTCACAGATACGCAGTATTTT. Its protein is CASSLYLTDTQYF. Looking up the rest from reference TRBV11-2 and TRBJ2-3 gives the full variable domain: EAGVAQSPRYKIIEKRQSVAFWCNPISGHATLYWYQQILGQGPKLLIQFQNNGVVDDSQLPKDRFSAERLKGVDSTLKIQPAKLEDSAVYLCASSLYLTDTQYFGPGTRLTVL.

This clonotype came up many times. This chain connects TRBV12-5 to TRBJ2-1; D unresolved. The ends were cut back, 4 bases at V and 9 bases at J, with 7 bases in the middle. Germline CDR1 and CDR2: LGHNT and FRNRAP. CDR3 size: 11 residues. CDR3 sequence: CASGSISEQFF. CDR3 sequence (DNA): TGTGCTAGTGGTTCGATAAGTGAGCAGTTCTTC.

The chain carries TRBV7-6 and TRBJ2-7, with D uncertain. Germline CDR1 and CDR2: SGHVS and FNYEAQ. The CDR3 length is 12 residues. Trimming shortened V by 1 base and J by 6 bases, and 7 bases separated the two germline ends. The DNA of the CDR3 is TGTGCCAGCAGCTTAGAGATTAGCGAGCAGTACTTC. Its translation: CASSLEISEQYF.

This clonotype was seen a few times. V and J are TRBV12-3 or TRBV12-4 and TRBJ2-1; D call uncertain. This CDR3 has 14 residues. Trimming removed 3 bases at V and 9 bases at J, with 15 bases between. In nucleotides, the CDR3 is TGTGCCAGCAGTTTCCAGACCCCATCGGGTGAGCAGTTCTTC. The encoded protein is CASSFQTPSGEQFF.

The chain joins TRBV20-1 to TRBJ2-7; D gene unclear. The germline V gene has CDR1 DFQATT and CDR2 SNEGSKA (reference sequence). The V and J ends lost 3 bases and 7 bases respectively, with 19 bases between them. There are 14 residues in the CDR3. The CDR3 nucleotides are TGCAGTGCTAGTGGGGAACTTCCCCTACGAGAGCAGTACTTC. Protein: CSASGELPLREQYF.